What follows are 29 T cell receptor beta chains derived from one specimen sequenced in a study of T cells expressing NK-cell markers. TCRdb reprocessed the 5' RACE reads, with one entry per CDR3 protein and no DNA. This repertoire includes tens of thousands of distinct CDR3 sequences. The sample consisted of blood T cells: a sorted CD56 or NKG2C T cell subset, CD4+ or CD8+ T cells, or bulk PBMC T cells (not recorded which). These receptors all stem from a woman aged 18 to 75 in good health.

The rearrangement joins TRBV12-3 or TRBV12-4 to TRBJ1-5; lacking DNA, the TRBD1 call made by TCRdb goes unchecked. This CDR3 has 14 amino acids. CDR3 region: CASSPQGSNQPQHF.

The chain links TRBV7-9 to TRBJ2-3; the D call of TRBD2 rests on TCRdb alone, since no DNA is present to check it. This CDR3 comprises 17 residues. The germline V gene encodes CDR1 SEHNR and CDR2 FQNEAQ (reference sequence). CDR3 protein: CASSLGPLAGDADTQYF.

The chain employs TRBV5-1 and TRBJ2-3; TCRdb picks TRBD2, but there is no DNA to check that call. From germline, CDR1 is SGHRS and CDR2 YFSETQ. CDR3 length: 17 residues. The CDR3 here is CASSFLAGGTSTDTQYF.

This rearrangement joins TRBV2 to TRBJ1-2; checking the TCRdb D call of TRBD1 is not possible without DNA. The CDR3 has 15 amino acids. In germline, CDR1 is SNHLY, CDR2 FYNNEI. The CDR3 protein is CASSVEGFNVRGYTF.

The chain combines TRBV18 with TRBJ1-1; TCRdb calls TRBD1, which cannot be checked without DNA. The CDR3 length is 14 residues. CDR1 and CDR2 (germline): KGHSH, LQKENI. The CDR3 loop reads CASSLGGQNTEAFF. The entire variable domain, with the rest obtained from reference TRBV18 and TRBJ1-1, is as follows: NAGVMQNPRHLVRRRGQEARLRCSPMKGHSHVYWYRQLPEEGLKFMVYLQKENIIDESGMPKERFSAEFPKEGPSILRIQQVVRGDSAAYFCASSLGGQNTEAFFGQGTRLTVV.

The CDR3 sequence is CASSLDRDYSPLHF. The chain is built from TRBV7-2 and TRBJ1-6; checking the TCRdb D call of TRBD1 is not possible without DNA. The germline gives CDR1 SGHTA, CDR2 FQGNSA. This CDR3 has 14 residues.

The J gene is TRBJ2-7, the V gene TRBV20-1; the TRBD1 assignment by TCRdb is unverifiable without DNA. Germline CDR1 and CDR2: DFQATT and SNEGSKA (reference sequence). The CDR3 runs to 14 residues. This CDR3 is CSAKDRRTTYEQYF.

The chain employs TRBV4-1 and TRBJ2-3; as DNA is missing, the TRBD1 call by TCRdb cannot be tested. The CDR3 length is 17 residues. CDR1 MGHRA and CDR2 YSYEKL come from the germline V gene. The chain's CDR3 is CASSQDRQAPSTDTQYF.

V is TRBV27 and J is TRBJ2-2; the D call from TCRdb, TRBD2, cannot be confirmed without DNA. The CDR3 is made up of 19 amino acids. Germline CDR1 is MNHEY and CDR2 is SMNVEV (reference sequence). This CDR3 is CASSLEASGSAWGTGELFF.

The chain recombines TRBV5-6 with TRBJ2-2; TCRdb picks TRBD1, but there is no DNA to check that call. Germline loops: CDR1 SGHDT, CDR2 YYEEEE. This CDR3 is built from 16 residues. CDR3 loop: CARRATGAANTGELFF.

The chain uses TRBV29-1 and TRBJ2-5; there is no DNA to check the TCRdb D call of TRBD1. Per the germline V gene, CDR1 is SQVTM and CDR2 is ANQGSEA. The CDR3 runs 14 residues. Here the CDR3 reads CSVDGYREAETQYF.

The chain combines TRBV7-9 with TRBJ2-3; TCRdb designates TRBD2, a call that cannot be tested without DNA. Germline loops: CDR1 SEHNR, CDR2 FQNEAQ (reference sequence). This CDR3 has 16 amino acids. The CDR3 sequence is CASSPTSGGTTDTQYF.

The chain joins TRBV9 to TRBJ1-4; TCRdb picks TRBD1, but there is no DNA to check that call. Germline-derived CDR1 and CDR2 are SGDLS and YYNGEE. This CDR3 is 14 amino acids long. CDR3 loop: CASSVGGGPEKLFF.

This rearrangement joins TRBV7-6 to TRBJ1-4. The CDR3 runs 15 residues. Germline V gene lookup returns CDR1 SGHVS and CDR2 FNYEAQ. The CDR3 loop is CASSFGTGLNEKLFF.

V is TRBV5-1 and J is TRBJ2-5. Per the germline V gene, CDR1 is SGHRS and CDR2 is YFSETQ. This CDR3 comprises 15 residues. This CDR3 reads CASSPDRGIQETQYF.

The chain carries TRBV5-1 and TRBJ1-2; there is no DNA to check the TCRdb D call of TRBD1. This CDR3 has 18 residues. CDR1 and CDR2 (germline): SGHRS, YFSETQ. The CDR3 loop is CASSLDTGTGGAVDGYTF.

The chain joins TRBV7-9 to TRBJ1-4. This CDR3 is built from 16 residues. CDR1 SEHNR and CDR2 FQNEAQ come from the germline V gene (reference sequence). Here the CDR3 reads CASSLFYGATNEKLFF.

The V gene is TRBV24-1, the J gene TRBJ2-1; TCRdb's assignment of TRBD2 cannot be checked, as there is no DNA. Germline CDR1 is KGHDR and CDR2 is SFDVKD. The CDR3 loop spans 15 amino acids. This CDR3 is CATSAERESRNEQFF.

This chain joins TRBV5-1 and TRBJ2-1; TCRdb outputs TRBD2, but without DNA this stays unchecked. The CDR3 extends over 14 amino acids. Germline loops: CDR1 SGHRS, CDR2 YFSETQ. This CDR3 is CASSLGGSGNEQFF.

The rearrangement joins TRBV3-1 to TRBJ1-4; TCRdb's D call, TRBD1, is unchecked because there is no DNA. Germline V gene sequence: CDR1 LGHDT, CDR2 YNNKEL (reference sequence). The CDR3 runs to 15 residues. CDR3 region: CASSHAGQGREKLFF. Full variable domain (outside the CDR3, taken from reference TRBV3-1 and TRBJ1-4): DTAVSQTPKYLVTQMGNDKSIKCEQNLGHDTMYWYKQDSKKFLKIMFSYNNKELIINETVPNRFSPKSPDKAHLNLHINSLELGDSAVYFCASSHAGQGREKLFFGSGTQLSVL.

The CDR3 here is CASTSRDFSSYNEQFF. The J gene is TRBJ2-1, the V gene TRBV7-9; lacking DNA, the TRBD2 call made by TCRdb goes unchecked. Germline values: CDR1 SEHNR, CDR2 FQNEAQ (reference sequence). CDR3 length: 16 residues.

The chain employs TRBV28 and TRBJ2-3; without DNA, the TCRdb call of TRBD2 cannot be checked. There are 15 residues in the CDR3. CDR1 and CDR2 from the germline V gene are MDHEN and SYDVKM. This chain's CDR3 is CASSLSAGGTDTQYF. Complete variable domain (other parts from reference TRBV28 and TRBJ2-3): DVKVTQSSRYLVKRTGEKVFLECVQDMDHENMFWYRQDPGLGLRLIYFSYDVKMKEKGDIPEGYSVSREKKERFSLILESASTNQTSMYLCASSLSAGGTDTQYFGPGTRLTVL.

The chain has TRBV24-1 and TRBJ2-1; the TCRdb call, TRBD1, lacks DNA for checking. This CDR3 is 15 amino acids long. From germline, CDR1 is KGHDR and CDR2 SFDVKD. The CDR3 protein is CATSDPDRGSYEQFF.

The chain links TRBV20-1 to TRBJ1-5. CDR1 is DFQATT and CDR2 is SNEGSKA in the germline V gene (reference sequence). This CDR3 contains 16 residues. CDR3 sequence: CSAREPSGGVHQPQHF.

The V gene is TRBV28, the J gene TRBJ2-3; the TCRdb D gene call, TRBD2, has no DNA to confirm it. CDR3 length equals 14 residues. CDR1 MDHEN and CDR2 SYDVKM come from the germline V gene. The CDR3 sequence is CASMTSGSTDTQYF.

J is TRBJ2-7 and V is TRBV20-1; TCRdb selects TRBD1, and the lack of DNA leaves this call unchecked. Germline V gives CDR1 DFQATT, CDR2 SNEGSKA (reference sequence). The CDR3 has 14 amino acids. Here the CDR3 reads CSARVRGQLYEQYF.

The rearrangement joins TRBV7-6 to TRBJ2-1; TCRdb calls TRBD2, which cannot be checked without DNA. The CDR3 is 15 amino acids. Per germline, CDR1 SGHVS and CDR2 FNYEAQ. CDR3 loop: CASSSSSGKYNEQFF.

This chain links TRBV20-1 with TRBJ2-5. This CDR3 comprises 17 residues. In germline, CDR1 is DFQATT, CDR2 SNEGSKA (reference sequence). CDR3 sequence reads: CSARDLQREQHQETQYF.

This chain joins TRBV12-3 or TRBV12-4 and TRBJ2-5; TCRdb's D gene call, TRBD1, goes unchecked for lack of DNA. The CDR3 loop spans 18 amino acids. Here the CDR3 reads CASSLGGTGNAVQETQYF.